The next 32 T cell receptor beta chains were all read from a single sample in a study of shared T cell receptors in the human thymus. The repertoire was sequenced with immunoSEQ multiplex PCR; TCRdb's copy has only in-frame clones and lacks some. The sample holds some 700,000 clones, 70% to 90% seen once. These records were also assigned to another study, of human thymus T cells.

The specimen sequenced was thymocytes. These receptors all come from a girl less than two years old with a congenital heart defect.

The J gene is TRBJ2-5, the V gene TRBV5-1; 7 bases map to TRBD1. V was pared by 2 bases and J by 4 bases, with 14 bases of the junction left unmatched. Germline lookup yields CDR1 SGHRS and CDR2 YFSETQ. The CDR3 is made up of 17 amino acids. The DNA for the CDR3 is TGCGCCAGCAGCTTCAAACGGAGCACAGGGGAGCGAGAGACCCAGTACTTC. Protein product: CASSFKRSTGERETQYF.

The rearrangement joins TRBV9 to TRBJ2-3, with 7 nucleotides matching TRBD2. With V trimmed by 4 bases and J by 0 bases, 14 bases remained unmatched. CDR3 size: 18 residues. Germline lookup yields CDR1 SGDLS and CDR2 YYNGEE. The CDR3 reads CASSSGAESGNSTDTQYF. The CDR3, as DNA: TGTGCCAGCAGCTCTGGGGCAGAAAGCGGGAATAGCACAGATACGCAGTATTTT.

The genes are TRBV27 and TRBJ2-2; 12 nucleotides match TRBD1. Germline CDR1 MNHEY, CDR2 SMNVEV (reference sequence). V lost 2 bases to trimming and J lost 4 bases; unmatched junction nucleotides: 2. The CDR3 covers 16 residues. CDR3 in DNA: TGTGCCAGCAGTTTAGGGACAGGGGGCTTCACCGGGGAGCTGTTTTTT. This gives the protein CASSLGTGGFTGELFF.

The chain carries TRBV4-3 and TRBJ1-4; D might be TRBD1 (5 bases). Germline-derived CDR1 and CDR2 are LGHNA and YSLEER. CDR3 size: 16 residues. V lost 3 bases and J 6 bases, leaving 17 bases between the germline ends. CDR3 bases: TGCGCCAGCAGCCATATTAGTCCAGGGATGGATGAAAAACTGTTTTTT. Its protein product is CASSHISPGMDEKLFF.

V and J are TRBV5-6 and TRBJ2-1; 8 bases agree with TRBD2. V trimming: 4 bases; J trimming: 6 bases; junction bases outside the gene matches: 12. This CDR3 contains 16 residues. Germline V gives CDR1 SGHDT, CDR2 YYEEEE. The CDR3 protein is CASSRWTSWNTNEQFF. In DNA form, the CDR3 reads TGTGCCAGCAGCCGGTGGACTAGCTGGAATACCAATGAGCAGTTCTTC.

The rearrangement joins TRBV6-5 to TRBJ1-2; D gene uncertain. Trimming removed 2 bases at V and 2 bases at J, with 9 bases between. Germline V CDR1 and CDR2: MNHEY, SVGAGI. The CDR3 runs 14 residues. The CDR3 here is CASSYLRGNYGYTF. CDR3 in DNA: TGTGCCAGCAGTTACCTACGGGGAAACTATGGCTACACCTTC.

The chain has TRBV4-1 and TRBJ1-1, with 8 bases lining up with TRBD1. The CDR3 contains 22 residues. The germline V gene has CDR1 MGHRA and CDR2 YSYEKL. The junction had 26 bases not matched to a gene; V was cut back by 2 bases and J by 3 bases. As DNA, the CDR3 is TGCGCCAGCAGCCAAAAACGAAGGGAGGGACAGGTGGCTTACTCAACGGACACTGAAGCTTTCTTT. Protein: CASSQKRREGQVAYSTDTEAFF.

This clone is a singleton in its sample. The gene calls are TRBV5-5 and TRBJ2-6, with TRBD1 as a possible D gene (6 bases). Between the trimmed V and J ends, which lost 3 bases and 4 bases, there was a span of 17 bases. This CDR3 region has 17 residues. Germline V gene data show CDR1 as SGHKS and CDR2 as YYEKEE (reference sequence). The CDR3 nucleotides read TGTGCCAGCAGCTACTCCAATGACAGGCAGGGGGCCAACGTCCTGACTTTC. Residues: CASSYSNDRQGANVLTF.

This clone was detected only a few times. The gene calls are TRBV7-2 and TRBJ2-1, with D tentatively TRBD2 (5 bases). The CDR3 contains 15 residues. V was cut by 5 bases and J by 5 bases, with 16 bases left in between. CDR1 and CDR2 (germline): SGHTA, FQGNSA. CDR3 region: CASSPQRKLHNEQFF. The CDR3 DNA is TGTGCCAGCAGCCCCCAGCGGAAACTCCACAATGAGCAGTTCTTC.

This sequence joins TRBV9 and TRBJ1-1; 10 positions match TRBD1. The CDR3 covers 16 residues. V lost 0 bases, J lost 3 bases, and 5 bases stayed unmatched. CDR1 and CDR2 (germline): SGDLS, YYNGEE. The CDR3 DNA sequence: TGTGCCAGCAGCGTAGGATGGGACAGGGGACACACTGAAGCTTTCTTT. This encodes CASSVGWDRGHTEAFF.

The chain is built from TRBV5-1 and TRBJ1-4, with D unresolved. The CDR3 sequence is 14 residues long. The ends were cut back, 4 bases at V and 3 bases at J, with 10 bases in the middle. CDR1 and CDR2 (germline): SGHRS, YFSETQ. CDR3 amino acids: CASSLVRSNEKLFF. The CDR3 nucleotides are TGCGCCAGCAGCCTAGTTCGGTCTAATGAAAAACTGTTTTTT.

Only one count was recorded for this clone. The rearrangement uses TRBV6-6 and TRBJ1-5; D gene unclear. CDR3 size: 15 residues. Germline values: CDR1 MNHNY, CDR2 SVGAGI (reference sequence). V was trimmed by 7 bases and J by 4 bases, leaving 17 bases between them. CDR3 sequence: CASNPLVGGNQPQHF. As DNA, the CDR3 is TGTGCCAGCAACCCTTTGGTGGGAGGGAATCAGCCCCAGCATTTT.

CDR3 nucleotide sequence: TGTGCCAGCAGTTTCCGCCCAGGGGGAAGTGGCTACACCTTC. This sequence encodes CASSFRPGGSGYTF. The chain couples TRBV28 to TRBJ1-2, with 7 bases aligning to TRBD1. The CDR3 has 14 amino acids. Looked up from germline, CDR1 is MDHEN and CDR2 is SYDVKM. After removal of 3 bases from V and 7 bases from J, the junction contained 8 bases not matched to a gene.

This sequence joins TRBV14 and TRBJ1-6, with D unclear. This CDR3 contains 13 residues. The germline gives CDR1 SGHDN, CDR2 FVKESK. V shed 1 base and J shed 10 bases, with 8 bases lying between them. CDR3 bases: TGTGCCAGCAGCCAAGTGGGCGGGTCACCCCTCCACTTT. This translates into CASSQVGGSPLHF. Full variable domain (remainder filled in from reference TRBV14 and TRBJ1-6): EAGVTQFPSHSVIEKGQTVTLRCDPISGHDNLYWYRRVMGKEIKFLLHFVKESKQDESGMPNNRFLAERTGGTYSTLKVQPAELEDSGVYFCASSQVGGSPLHFGNGTRLTVT.

V gene TRBV7-6 combines with J gene TRBJ2-1; D uncertain. The CDR3 sequence is 12 residues long. V was shortened by 5 bases and J by 8 bases, with 10 bases between the two germline ends. Germline CDR1 and CDR2: SGHVS and FNYEAQ. This chain's CDR3 is CASSAPSHEQFF. The CDR3 region has the DNA TGTGCCAGCAGCGCCCCTAGTCATGAGCAGTTCTTC.

V usage is TRBV7-6 and J usage is TRBJ2-7; 9 nucleotides agree with TRBD1. CDR3 size: 13 residues. CDR1 is SGHVS, CDR2 FNYEAQ, per germline. Germline trimming cut 4 bases from V and 6 bases from J; bases unmatched to any gene: 4. CDR3 DNA: TGTGCCAGCAGCTCCGAGACAGGGGGCGAGCAGTACTTC. It yields the protein CASSSETGGEQYF.

The V and J genes are TRBV7-6 and TRBJ1-1, with D tentatively TRBD1 (5 bases). The V gene lost 8 bases and the J gene lost 3 bases, with 22 bases spanning the gap. Germline assignment: CDR1 SGHVS and CDR2 FNYEAQ. The length of the CDR3 is 16 residues. The CDR3 loop reads CASSLNRRDGDTEAFF. The CDR3 DNA reads TGTGCCAGCTCCTTGAACAGGCGGGACGGAGACACTGAAGCTTTCTTT.

V usage is TRBV10-1 and J usage is TRBJ2-1; TRBD2 matches 11 bases. The CDR3 is 19 amino acids. Losses at the gene ends were 3 bases for V and 0 bases for J; bases not matched to a gene: 10. Germline-derived CDR1 and CDR2 are WNHNN and SYGVQD (reference sequence). CDR3 nucleotide sequence: TGCGCCAGCAGTGATCGCCTAGCGGGGGGTCACCACTCCTACAATGAGCAGTTCTTC. Its translation: CASSDRLAGGHHSYNEQFF.

V is TRBV2 and J is TRBJ1-3; a weak D match, TRBD1 (6 bases). The CDR3 has 15 residues. The germline V gene has CDR1 SNHLY and CDR2 FYNNEI. V was pared by 7 bases and J by 2 bases, with 15 bases between. For the CDR3, the DNA is TGTGCCAGCACCTCGTACCAGGGGACTGGAAACACCATATATTTT. Translating it yields CASTSYQGTGNTIYF.

The chain has TRBV5-4 and TRBJ2-7, with TRBD2 matching 8 bases. CDR3 length equals 14 residues. CDR1 is SGHNT, CDR2 YYREEE, per germline (reference sequence). V trimming: 2 bases; J trimming: 6 bases; junction bases outside the gene matches: 7. The chain's CDR3 is CASSFGGAGAEQYF. The CDR3 nucleotides are TGTGCCAGCAGCTTCGGGGGGGCGGGCGCCGAGCAGTACTTC.

This chain connects TRBV11-2 to TRBJ2-5, with 8 bases that match TRBD2. CDR3 length equals 17 residues. The V gene's germline CDR1 is SGHAT and CDR2 FQNNGV. V lost 5 bases to trimming and J lost 5 bases; unmatched junction nucleotides: 16. CDR3 DNA: TGTGCCAGCAGCCAATCCTCGGGCAGGGGACTAGGGGAGACCCAGTACTTC. Protein product: CASSQSSGRGLGETQYF. The full variable domain, rest sourced from reference TRBV11-2 and TRBJ2-5, is EAGVAQSPRYKIIEKRQSVAFWCNPISGHATLYWYQQILGQGPKLLIQFQNNGVVDDSQLPKDRFSAERLKGVDSTLKIQPAKLEDSAVYLCASSQSSGRGLGETQYFGPGTRLLVL.

The V call is TRBV12-5, the J call TRBJ2-1, with 9 bases identical to TRBD2. CDR1 LGHNT and CDR2 FRNRAP come from the germline V gene. V was clipped by 6 bases and J by 6 bases; unmatched bases: 3. The CDR3 covers 13 residues. The CDR3 nucleotides read TGTGCTAGTGGGAGACTAGCGGTCAATGAGCAGTTCTTC. Translated: CASGRLAVNEQFF. The complete variable domain, with remaining parts taken from reference TRBV12-5 and TRBJ2-1, reads DARVTQTPRHKVTEMGQEVTMRCQPILGHNTVFWYRQTMMQGLELLAYFRNRAPLDDSGMPKDRFSAEMPDATLATLKIQPSEPRDSAVYFCASGRLAVNEQFFGPGTRLTVL.

The chain couples TRBV4-1 to TRBJ2-7, with 8 bases aligning to TRBD2. Trimming cost V 7 bases and J 4 bases; bases outside gene matches: 9. The CDR3 loop spans 14 amino acids. Germline loops: CDR1 MGHRA, CDR2 YSYEKL. In nucleotides, the CDR3 is TGCGCCAGCAACCCAACCGGGGGGGGATACGAGCAGTACTTC. This encodes CASNPTGGGYEQYF.

The rearrangement links TRBV29-1 to TRBJ1-1; 9 positions agree with TRBD1. The germline gives CDR1 SQVTM, CDR2 ANQGSEA. The CDR3 is 15 amino acids. The V segment lost 4 bases and the J segment 4 bases; nucleotides outside the gene matches: 10. CDR3 in DNA: TGCAGCGTTGCGACCGGGACAGGGTTCTTCACTGAAGCTTTCTTT. This translates into CSVATGTGFFTEAFF.

This sequence joins TRBV7-9 and TRBJ2-1, with TRBD2 matching 7 bases. Germline CDR1 SEHNR, CDR2 FQNEAQ (reference sequence). The junction had 15 bases not matched to a gene; V was cut back by 8 bases and J by 8 bases. This CDR3 comprises 15 residues. Written as DNA, the CDR3 is TGTGCCAGCGGCAGTCGGACTAGTAGTGCCGATGAGCAGTTCTTC. The encoded protein is CASGSRTSSADEQFF.

V and J are TRBV4-2 and TRBJ1-1, with D hard to call. Germline V gene sequence: CDR1 LGHNA, CDR2 YNFKEQ. This CDR3 has 12 residues. Trimming stripped 2 bases from V and 6 bases from J, with 7 bases between. CDR3 residues: CASSQPSPEAFF. In DNA, the CDR3 is TGTGCCAGCAGCCAACCGTCCCCTGAAGCTTTCTTT.

V gene TRBV13 combines with J gene TRBJ2-7; 7 bases align to TRBD2. V shed 2 bases, J shed 2 bases, and the junction held 12 bases outside the gene matches. Germline CDR1 reads PRHDT; CDR2 reads FYEKMQ (reference sequence). The CDR3 has 17 residues. The CDR3 sequence: CASSLIGLRGVPYEQYF. The CDR3 nucleotides read TGTGCCAGCAGCTTAATAGGCCTTCGGGGGGTCCCCTACGAGCAGTACTTC.

This clone was counted a few times. The chain is built from TRBV5-1 and TRBJ1-1; TRBD1 matches 7 bases. Germline trimming cut 6 bases from V and 8 bases from J; bases unmatched to any gene: 10. The CDR3 runs to 13 residues. The germline V gene encodes CDR1 SGHRS and CDR2 YFSETQ. As DNA, the CDR3 is TGCGCCAGCACCCGGTCCGGGACAGAAGAAGCTTTCTTT. Protein: CASTRSGTEEAFF. The full variable domain, with the rest looked up from reference TRBV5-1 and TRBJ1-1, is KAGVTQTPRYLIKTRGQQVTLSCSPISGHRSVSWYQQTPGQGLQFLFEYFSETQRNKGNFPGRFSGRQFSNSRSEMNVSTLELGDSALYLCASTRSGTEEAFFGQGTRLTVV.

The J gene is TRBJ2-1, the V gene TRBV6-4; D is perhaps TRBD2 (5 bases). V lost 3 bases to trimming and J lost 3 bases, with 15 bases between them. CDR3 length: 16 residues. Germline V gene lookup returns CDR1 MRHNA and CDR2 SNTAGT. The DNA for the CDR3 is TGTGCCAGCAGTGAAGAATTGTCGGGGTACTACAATGAGCAGTTCTTC. This translates into CASSEELSGYYNEQFF.

V and J are TRBV7-2 and TRBJ2-7, with a possible D match to TRBD1 (6 bases). This CDR3 is 16 amino acids long. The germline V gene encodes CDR1 SGHTA and CDR2 FQGNSA. V gave up 7 bases and J gave up 0 bases, with 19 bases separating them. CDR3 sequence reads: CASKRSDRRNSYEQYF. The CDR3 bases are TGTGCCAGCAAGAGGTCGGACAGACGAAACTCCTACGAGCAGTACTTC.

This chain links TRBV14 with TRBJ2-7; D is possibly TRBD1 (6 bases). The germline V gene has CDR1 SGHDN and CDR2 FVKESK. Trimming pared 6 bases from V and 6 bases from J, leaving 18 bases between. CDR3 length equals 14 residues. The CDR3 bases are TGTGCCAGCAGTGGGGGCGTCAGGCCGTTCGAGCAGTACTTC. This codes for CASSGGVRPFEQYF.

The chain uses TRBV5-5 and TRBJ1-2; a possible D gene is TRBD1 (5 bases). The CDR3 length is 14 residues. CDR1 and CDR2 from the germline V gene are SGHKS and YYEKEE (reference sequence). V lost 2 bases and J lost 3, with 11 bases in between. The CDR3 coding sequence is TGTGCCAGCAGCTTTCAGGGCCGGGACTATGGCTACACCTTC. It encodes CASSFQGRDYGYTF.